This entry lists 18 T cell receptor beta chains sequenced from one sample in a study of regulatory T cells in long-lasting Graves disease. With iRepertoire HTBI primers and Arm-PCR of CDR3 regions, TCR beta libraries were built. TCRdb used MiXCR to reprocess the multiplex PCR reads, holding one entry per CDR3 protein. The sample lists about 530,000 distinct CDR3 sequences; about 15% were seen once. The time point: newly diagnosed GD, antithyroid drugs for less than 3 months. RNA extracted from PBMCs served as the sequencing template. The same specimen was also included in a second study, on T cells in Graves' hyperthyroidism and ophthalmopathy.

Sample: peripheral blood mononuclear cells (PBMCs), taken at new diagnosis, from a patient treated with antithyroid drugs. Receptors were obtained from a woman aged 35 to 60 with Graves disease.

This clonotype was observed many times. This chain connects TRBV20-1 to TRBJ2-7; 8 bases agree with TRBD1. The length of the CDR3 is 14 residues. Per germline, CDR1 DFQATT and CDR2 SNEGSKA (reference sequence). Trimming cost V 0 bases and J 4 bases; bases outside gene matches: 5. CDR3 sequence (DNA): TGCAGTGCTAGAGATGGGACAGGCGGATACGAGCAGTACTTC. Translated: CSARDGTGGYEQYF.

This chain uses TRBV7-3 with TRBJ1-2; D not resolved. The CDR3 has 11 residues. V dropped 3 bases and J dropped 11 bases, with 10 bases sitting between them. The germline V gene has CDR1 SGHTA and CDR2 FQGTGA. CDR3 sequence: CASSLGNEYTF. As DNA, the CDR3 is TGTGCCAGCAGCTTGGGCAACGAATACACCTTC.

The rearrangement joins TRBV7-2 to TRBJ1-5; no firm D call. The CDR3 has 13 residues. Trimming took off 6 bases at V and 4 bases at J, with 10 bases between the two ends. CDR1 and CDR2 (germline): SGHTA, FQGNSA. The DNA of the CDR3 is TGTGCCAGCAGTAGTAGTTCAAATCAGCCCCAGCATTTT. Its translation is CASSSSSNQPQHF.

The gene calls are TRBV20-1 and TRBJ2-1, with 9 bases lining up with TRBD1. Germline V CDR1 and CDR2: DFQATT, SNEGSKA (reference sequence). CDR3 length: 17 amino acids. The J segment lost 4 bases and the V segment lost 2 bases, leaving 12 bases of the junction unmatched. The CDR3 nucleotides read TGCAGTGCTAGATCCTCATCCCGGACAGGGGCTTACAATGAGCAGTTCTTC. Encoded protein: CSARSSSRTGAYNEQFF.

This clonotype has at least ten counts. The V and J genes are TRBV2 and TRBJ2-2; 8 bases are shared with TRBD2. The ends lost 5 bases at V and 2 bases at J; junction bases unmatched: 4. CDR3 length equals 15 residues. Looked up from germline, CDR1 is SNHLY and CDR2 is FYNNEI. CDR3 in amino acids: CASSPAGGNTGELFF. Here the CDR3 DNA reads TGTGCCAGCAGTCCTGCGGGGGGCAACACCGGGGAGCTGTTTTTT.

Ten or more counts support this clonotype. The V and J genes are TRBV7-6 and TRBJ2-5, with D perhaps matching TRBD2 (5 bases). V lost 2 bases and J 1 base, leaving 8 bases between the germline ends. CDR1 is SGHVS and CDR2 is FNYEAQ in the germline V gene. The CDR3 contains 14 residues. CDR3 residues: CASSLNGVQETQYF. CDR3 in DNA: TGTGCCAGCAGCTTAAACGGGGTCCAAGAGACCCAGTACTTC. Complete variable domain (other parts from reference TRBV7-6 and TRBJ2-5): GAGVSQSPRYKVTKRGQDVALRCDPISGHVSLYWYRQALGQGPEFLTYFNYEAQQDKSGLPNDRFSAERPEGSISTLTIQRTEQRDSAMYRCASSLNGVQETQYFGPGTRLLVL.

The sample holds many counts of this clonotype. The rearrangement joins TRBV7-9 to TRBJ2-3, with D perhaps given as TRBD1 or TRBD2 (6 bases each). The V end lost 2 bases, the J end lost 6 bases, and 12 bases lay between the germline ends. The V gene's germline CDR1 is SEHNR and CDR2 FQNEAQ (reference sequence). The CDR3 sequence is 14 residues long. Here the CDR3 DNA reads TGTGCCAGCAGCTTAATGAGGGGGAGGGATACGCAGTATTTT. Its protein product is CASSLMRGRDTQYF.

This clonotype has at least ten counts. The gene calls are TRBV28 and TRBJ1-4; TRBD1 is a possible D gene (6 bases). Trimming took off 6 bases at V and 8 bases at J, with 13 bases between the two ends. Germline CDR1 MDHEN, CDR2 SYDVKM. CDR3 length: 13 residues. This chain's CDR3 is CASSPRTAEKLFF. In DNA form, the CDR3 reads TGTGCCAGCAGCCCCAGGACAGCCGAAAAACTGTTTTTT.

This clonotype was seen many times. V usage is TRBV2 and J usage is TRBJ2-7, with no clear D. The CDR3 is 12 residues long. Per the germline V gene, CDR1 is SNHLY and CDR2 is FYNNEI. V was pared by 7 bases and J by 6 bases, with 13 bases between. Here the CDR3 reads CASKWDSGEQYF. CDR3 DNA sequence: TGTGCCAGCAAATGGGATTCGGGCGAGCAGTACTTC.

About this clonotype itself: It may be a read error: a sequence one base away is much more abundant. The V and J genes are TRBV30 and TRBJ2-2; TRBD1 agrees at 9 bases. The length of the CDR3 is 14 residues. Germline V gene data show CDR1 as GTSNPN and CDR2 as SVGIG (reference sequence). CDR3: CAWSRGQGAGGLFF. The DNA for the CDR3 is TGTGCCTGGAGTAGGGGACAGGGTGCCGGGGGGCTGTTTTTT.

A few counts support this clonotype. The chain recombines TRBV19 with TRBJ1-5, with 7 nucleotides matching TRBD1. The CDR3 is 15 amino acids. CDR1 is LNHDA and CDR2 is SQIVND in the germline V gene (reference sequence). Unmatched junction bases numbered 7, after V lost 7 bases and J lost 1 base. CDR3 residues: CASTMQGVSNQPQHF. The CDR3 bases are TGTGCCAGTACCATGCAGGGGGTCAGCAATCAGCCCCAGCATTTT.

V usage is TRBV5-1 and J usage is TRBJ2-3; D unresolved. Germline V gives CDR1 SGHRS, CDR2 YFSETQ. This CDR3 comprises 15 residues. Between the trimmed V and J ends, which lost 0 bases and 2 bases, there was a span of 10 bases. The CDR3, as DNA: TGCGCCAGCAGCTTGGCTGACCCCTTCACAGATACGCAGTATTTT. This codes for CASSLADPFTDTQYF.

This clonotype came up many times. The rearrangement uses TRBV6-5 and TRBJ1-1; no definite D call. V gave up 1 base and J gave up 7 bases, with 10 bases separating them. CDR1 and CDR2 from the germline V gene are MNHEY and SVGAGI. The length of the CDR3 is 13 residues. The CDR3 protein is CASSYYLGLEAFF. For the CDR3, the DNA is TGTGCCAGCAGTTACTATCTGGGCCTTGAAGCTTTCTTT.

In this sample, this clonotype turned up many times. The CDR3 spells CASSEVAAGVVGPYNEQFF. DNA of the CDR3: TGTGCCAGCAGTGAAGTTGCAGCGGGGGTGGTCGGCCCCTACAATGAGCAGTTCTTC. The chain couples TRBV6-1 to TRBJ2-1; 8 bases agree with TRBD2. CDR3 length: 19 residues. V lost 1 base to trimming and J lost 2 bases; unmatched junction nucleotides: 13. Germline CDR1 reads MNHNS; CDR2 reads SASEGT.

J is TRBJ1-3 and V is TRBV6-1, with 7 bases fitting TRBD1. Germline CDR1 reads MNHNS; CDR2 reads SASEGT. The CDR3 totals 16 residues. The V segment lost 7 bases and the J segment 0 bases; nucleotides outside the gene matches: 9. CDR3 region: CASTQGQTHSGNTIYF. CDR3 in DNA: TGTGCCAGCACCCAGGGACAGACTCACTCTGGAAACACCATATATTTT.

A word on this clonotype: A read error may be the cause here, since a much bigger clone is one base away. CDR3 in DNA: TGCGCCAGCAGCTTGGATGTTGAGCAGTACTTC. Encoded protein: CASSLDVEQYF. This chain joins TRBV5-1 and TRBJ2-7; no firm D call. CDR3 length: 11 amino acids. Germline CDR1 and CDR2: SGHRS and YFSETQ. Between the trimmed V and J ends, which lost 0 bases and 7 bases, there was a span of 5 bases.

This clonotype showed up many times. The chain uses TRBV2 and TRBJ1-2; 9 bases line up with TRBD1. Germline V gene sequence: CDR1 SNHLY, CDR2 FYNNEI. This CDR3 region has 14 residues. J was trimmed by 8 bases and V by 2 bases; bases with no gene match: 6. In DNA, the CDR3 is TGTGCCAGCAGTGAATGGACAGGGGTCGGCGGCTACACCTTC. Protein: CASSEWTGVGGYTF.

This clonotype was recorded many times. The genes are TRBV2 and TRBJ1-4, with D possibly matching TRBD1 (6 bases). Looked up from germline, CDR1 is SNHLY and CDR2 is FYNNEI. CDR3 length: 15 amino acids. Trimming pared 10 bases from V and 0 bases from J, leaving 15 bases between. The CDR3 DNA sequence: TGTGCCACCCAGACAGGAACCACAACTAATGAAAAACTGTTTTTT. This codes for CATQTGTTTNEKLFF.